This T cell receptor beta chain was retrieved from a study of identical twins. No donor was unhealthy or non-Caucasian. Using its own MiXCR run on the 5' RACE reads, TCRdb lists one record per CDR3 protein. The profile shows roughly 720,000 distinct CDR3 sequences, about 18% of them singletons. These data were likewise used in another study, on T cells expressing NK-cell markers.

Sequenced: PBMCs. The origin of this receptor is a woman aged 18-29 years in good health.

The CDR3 loop is CATHKWAGELFF. In DNA form, the CDR3 reads TGTGCCACCCACAAGTGGGCCGGGGAGCTGTTTTTT. The chain combines TRBV12-3 or TRBV12-4 with TRBJ2-2; no firm D call. The V and J ends lost 10 bases and 6 bases respectively, with 12 bases between them. This CDR3 contains 12 residues.